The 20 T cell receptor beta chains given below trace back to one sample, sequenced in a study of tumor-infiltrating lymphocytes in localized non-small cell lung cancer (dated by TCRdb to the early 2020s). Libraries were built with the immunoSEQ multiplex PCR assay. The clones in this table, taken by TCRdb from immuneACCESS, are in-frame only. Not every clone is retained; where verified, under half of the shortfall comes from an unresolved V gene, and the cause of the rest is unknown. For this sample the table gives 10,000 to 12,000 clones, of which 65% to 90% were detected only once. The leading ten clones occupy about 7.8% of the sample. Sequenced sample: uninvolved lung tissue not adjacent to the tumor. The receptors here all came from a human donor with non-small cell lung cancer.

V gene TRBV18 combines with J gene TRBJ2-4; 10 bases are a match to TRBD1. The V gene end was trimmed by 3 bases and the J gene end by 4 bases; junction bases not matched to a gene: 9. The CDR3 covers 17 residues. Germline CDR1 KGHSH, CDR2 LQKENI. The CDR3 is CASSPPSGTGAKNIQYF. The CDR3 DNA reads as TGTGCCAGCTCACCTCCATCCGGGACAGGGGCAAAAAACATTCAGTACTTC. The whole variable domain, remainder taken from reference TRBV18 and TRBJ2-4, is NAGVMQNPRHLVRRRGQEARLRCSPMKGHSHVYWYRQLPEEGLKFMVYLQKENIIDESGMPKERFSAEFPKEGPSILRIQQVVRGDSAAYFCASSPPSGTGAKNIQYFGAGTRLSVL.

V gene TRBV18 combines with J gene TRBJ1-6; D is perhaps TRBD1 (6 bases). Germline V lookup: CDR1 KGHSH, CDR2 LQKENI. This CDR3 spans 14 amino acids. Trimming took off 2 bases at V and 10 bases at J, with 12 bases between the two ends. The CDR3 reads CASSPNRVESPLHF. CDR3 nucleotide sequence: TGTGCCAGCTCACCAAACAGGGTTGAATCACCCCTCCACTTT. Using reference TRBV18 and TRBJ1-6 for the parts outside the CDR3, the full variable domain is NAGVMQNPRHLVRRRGQEARLRCSPMKGHSHVYWYRQLPEEGLKFMVYLQKENIIDESGMPKERFSAEFPKEGPSILRIQQVVRGDSAAYFCASSPNRVESPLHFGNGTRLTVT.

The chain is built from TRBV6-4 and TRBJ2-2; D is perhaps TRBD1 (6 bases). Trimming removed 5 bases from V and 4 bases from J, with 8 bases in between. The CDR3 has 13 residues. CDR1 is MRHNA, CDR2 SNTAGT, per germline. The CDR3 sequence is CASSLDSTGELFF. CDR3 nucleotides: TGTGCCAGCAGTCTGGACAGCACCGGGGAGCTGTTTTTT.

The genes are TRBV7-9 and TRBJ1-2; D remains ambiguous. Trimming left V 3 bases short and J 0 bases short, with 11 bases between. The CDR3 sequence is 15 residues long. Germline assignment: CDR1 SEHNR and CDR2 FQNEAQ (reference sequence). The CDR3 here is CASSLVASSNYGYTF. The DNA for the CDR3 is TGTGCCAGCAGCTTGGTGGCGTCCTCTAACTATGGCTACACCTTC.

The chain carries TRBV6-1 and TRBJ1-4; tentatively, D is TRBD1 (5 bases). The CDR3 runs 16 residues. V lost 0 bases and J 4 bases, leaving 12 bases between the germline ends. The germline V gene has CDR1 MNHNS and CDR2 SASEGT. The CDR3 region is CASSEAFQGFNEKLFF. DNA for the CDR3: TGTGCCAGCAGTGAAGCGTTTCAGGGTTTTAATGAAAAACTGTTTTTT.

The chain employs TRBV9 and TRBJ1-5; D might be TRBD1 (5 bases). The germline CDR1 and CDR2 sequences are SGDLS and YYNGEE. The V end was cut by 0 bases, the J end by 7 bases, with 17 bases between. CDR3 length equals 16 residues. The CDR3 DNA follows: TGTGCCAGCAGCGTAGGGGGGGGGACCTGGGACCAGCCCCAGCATTTT. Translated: CASSVGGGTWDQPQHF.

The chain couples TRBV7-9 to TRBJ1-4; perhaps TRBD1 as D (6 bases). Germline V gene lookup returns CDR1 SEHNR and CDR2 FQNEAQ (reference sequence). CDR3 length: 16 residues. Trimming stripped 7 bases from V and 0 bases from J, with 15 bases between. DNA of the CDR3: TGTGCCAGCACCCTTAGCGAGGGGGCAACTAATGAAAAACTGTTTTTT. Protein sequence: CASTLSEGATNEKLFF.

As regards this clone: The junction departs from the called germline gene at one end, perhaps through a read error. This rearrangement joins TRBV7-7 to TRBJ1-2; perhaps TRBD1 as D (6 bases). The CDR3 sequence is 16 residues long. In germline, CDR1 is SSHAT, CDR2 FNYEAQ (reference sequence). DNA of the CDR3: TGTGCTAGCAGCTTAGCGCAAACAGGGACTAACTATGGCTACACCTTC. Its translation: CASSLAQTGTNYGYTF.

The CDR3 nucleotides are TGTGCCAGCAGCTTAGGGATAGCAGGGACCTCCTACGAGCAGTACTTC. Amino acid sequence: CASSLGIAGTSYEQYF. This chain joins TRBV5-5 and TRBJ2-7, with D tentatively TRBD1 or TRBD2 (5 bases each). Germline lookup yields CDR1 SGHKS and CDR2 YYEKEE (reference sequence). This CDR3 spans 16 amino acids. Trimming pared 2 bases from V and 0 bases from J, leaving 15 bases between.

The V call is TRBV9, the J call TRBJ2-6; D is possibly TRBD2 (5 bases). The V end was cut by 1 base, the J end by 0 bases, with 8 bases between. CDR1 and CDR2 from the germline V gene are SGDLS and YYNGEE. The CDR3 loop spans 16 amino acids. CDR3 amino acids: CASSVSGGSGANVLTF. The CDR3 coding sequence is TGTGCCAGCAGCGTATCCGGAGGCTCTGGGGCCAACGTCCTGACTTTC. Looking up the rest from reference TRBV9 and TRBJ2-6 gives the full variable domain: DSGVTQTPKHLITATGQRVTLRCSPRSGDLSVYWYQQSLDQGLQFLIQYYNGEERAKGNILERFSAQQFPDLHSELNLSSLELGDSALYFCASSVSGGSGANVLTFGAGSRLTVL.

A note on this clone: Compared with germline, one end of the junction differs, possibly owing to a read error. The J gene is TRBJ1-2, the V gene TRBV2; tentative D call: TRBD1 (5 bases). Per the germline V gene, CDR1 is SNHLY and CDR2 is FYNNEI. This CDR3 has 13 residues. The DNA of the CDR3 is TGTGCCAGCAGCGAAGAAGGGGTAGGCGGCTACACCTTC. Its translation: CASSEEGVGGYTF. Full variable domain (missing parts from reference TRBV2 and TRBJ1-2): EPEVTQTPSHQVTQMGQEVILRCVPISNHLYFYWYRQILGQKVEFLVSFYNNEISEKSEIFDDQFSVERPDGSNFTLKIRSTKLEDSAMYFCASSEEGVGGYTFGSGTRLTVV.

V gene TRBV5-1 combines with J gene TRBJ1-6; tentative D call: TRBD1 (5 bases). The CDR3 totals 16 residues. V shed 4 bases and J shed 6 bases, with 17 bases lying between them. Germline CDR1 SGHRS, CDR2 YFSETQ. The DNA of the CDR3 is TGCGCCAGCAGCCTGGGGCCGCCGAGCGGTAATTCACCCCTCCACTTT. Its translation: CASSLGPPSGNSPLHF.

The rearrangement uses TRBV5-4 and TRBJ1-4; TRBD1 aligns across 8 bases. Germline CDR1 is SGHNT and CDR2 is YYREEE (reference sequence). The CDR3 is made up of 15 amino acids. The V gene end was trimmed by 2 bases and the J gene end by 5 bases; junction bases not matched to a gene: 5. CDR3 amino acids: CASSLNRGGNEKLFF. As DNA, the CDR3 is TGTGCCAGCAGCTTAAACAGGGGGGGAAATGAAAAACTGTTTTTT.

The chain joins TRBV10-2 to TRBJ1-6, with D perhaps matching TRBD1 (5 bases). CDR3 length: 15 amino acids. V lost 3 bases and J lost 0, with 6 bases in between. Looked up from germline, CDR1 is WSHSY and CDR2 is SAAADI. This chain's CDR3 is CASSDQGSYNSPLHF. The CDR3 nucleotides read TGCGCCAGCAGTGACCAGGGCTCCTATAATTCACCCCTCCACTTT.

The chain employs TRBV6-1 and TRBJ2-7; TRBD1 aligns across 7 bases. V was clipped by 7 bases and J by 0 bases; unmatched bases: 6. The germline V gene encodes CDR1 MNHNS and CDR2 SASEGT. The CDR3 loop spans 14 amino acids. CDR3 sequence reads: CASKKTGSSYEQYF. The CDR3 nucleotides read TGTGCCAGCAAGAAGACAGGGAGCTCCTACGAGCAGTACTTC.

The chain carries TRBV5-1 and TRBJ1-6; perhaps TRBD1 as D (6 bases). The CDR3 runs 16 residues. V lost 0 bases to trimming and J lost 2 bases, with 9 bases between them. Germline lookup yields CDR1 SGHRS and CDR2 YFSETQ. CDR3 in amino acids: CASSLDRDTYNSPLHF. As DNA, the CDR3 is TGCGCCAGCAGCTTGGACAGGGACACCTATAATTCACCCCTCCACTTT.

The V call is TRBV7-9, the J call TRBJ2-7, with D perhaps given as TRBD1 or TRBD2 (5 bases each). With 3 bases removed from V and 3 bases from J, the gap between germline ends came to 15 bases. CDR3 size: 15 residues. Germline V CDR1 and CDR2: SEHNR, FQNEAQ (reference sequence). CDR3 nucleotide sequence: TGTGCCAGCAGCTTCACCTCCGGGACGGGCTACGAGCAGTACTTC. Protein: CASSFTSGTGYEQYF.

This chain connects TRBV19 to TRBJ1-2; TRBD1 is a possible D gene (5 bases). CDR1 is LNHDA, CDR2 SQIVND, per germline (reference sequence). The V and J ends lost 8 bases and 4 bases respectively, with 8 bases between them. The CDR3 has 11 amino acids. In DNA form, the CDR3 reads TGTGCCAGTGCGGGACCCTATGGCTACACCTTC. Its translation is CASAGPYGYTF.

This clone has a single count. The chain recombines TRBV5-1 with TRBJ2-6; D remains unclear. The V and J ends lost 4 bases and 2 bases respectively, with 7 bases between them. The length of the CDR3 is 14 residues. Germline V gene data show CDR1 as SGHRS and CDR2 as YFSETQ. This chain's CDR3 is CASSEVAGANVLTF. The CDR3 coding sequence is TGCGCCAGCAGCGAGGTAGCTGGGGCCAACGTCCTGACTTTC.

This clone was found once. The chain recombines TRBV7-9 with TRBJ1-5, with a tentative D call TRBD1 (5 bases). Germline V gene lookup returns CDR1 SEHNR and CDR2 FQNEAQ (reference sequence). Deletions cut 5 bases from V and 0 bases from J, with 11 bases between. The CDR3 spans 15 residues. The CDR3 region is CASSRIGDSNQPQHF. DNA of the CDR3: TGTGCCAGCAGCCGGATAGGGGATAGCAATCAGCCCCAGCATTTT.